The source of this TCR beta chain is a study of T cells after yellow fever vaccination. MiXCR, applied by TCRdb to the 5' RACE reads, yields one record per CDR3 protein. The sample contains 350,000 to 450,000 distinct CDR3 sequences, under 7.5% of which appear only once. This clonotype was detected only a few times. Sample: PBMCs, taken 5 days after the yellow fever booster vaccination. The source is a young man who received the YFV17D yellow fever vaccine.

This CDR3 reads CASSPYTSGDYNEQFF. CDR3 in DNA: TGTGCCAGCAGTCCCTATACTAGCGGGGACTACAATGAGCAGTTCTTC. V is TRBV28 and J is TRBJ2-1; 10 bases line up with TRBD2. Trimming cost V 5 bases and J 3 bases; bases outside gene matches: 7. There are 16 residues in the CDR3. Germline V CDR1 and CDR2: MDHEN, SYDVKM.